This is a list of T cell receptor beta chains from one sample in a study of identical twins. Via MiXCR, TCRdb re-called the 5' RACE reads, giving one row per CDR3 protein. The sample lists 350,000 to 500,000 distinct CDR3 sequences; about 18% were seen once. The sequencing input was naive T cells sorted from blood. The receptor set was obtained from a man aged 50 or older in good health. The conserved cysteine and the conserved F or W are not part of the CDR3 here.

V: TRBV4-2
CDR3: ASSQDGGTANTGELF

V: TRBV5-1
CDR3: ASSLPAGTQETQY

V: TRBV5-1
CDR3: ASSLETGGSYEQY

V: TRBV21-1
CDR3: ASSKGLAGVNLNNEQF

V: TRBV20-1
CDR3: SARGTTPLYEQY

V: TRBV27
CDR3: ASSPLPQIYEQY

V: TRBV4-2
CDR3: ASSQAWGEETQY

V: TRBV14
CDR3: ASSQGWGTTYEQY

V: TRBV5-1
CDR3: ASSLASRGTNYGYT

V: TRBV6-2/TRBV6-3
CDR3: ASSYMARSNQPQH

V: TRBV15
CDR3: ATSGWETTLNEQF

V: TRBV11-1
CDR3: ASSLALYQETQY

V: TRBV5-1
CDR3: ASSPWDRGSTGELF

V: TRBV7-2
CDR3: ASRAGGGQDTQY

V: TRBV7-9
CDR3: ASSSFGQSQH

V: TRBV29-1
CDR3: SVEGQGGQPQH

V: TRBV5-1
CDR3: ASSGPSEEQY

V: TRBV4-3
CDR3: ASSQEMDSGANVLT

V: TRBV20-1
CDR3: SARDWQVGEQF

V: TRBV15
CDR3: ATSRDRVLQETQY

V: TRBV4-1
CDR3: ASSPFPRGTSTDTQY

V: TRBV27
CDR3: ASRYIGGAEYYGYT

V: TRBV4-3
CDR3: ASSQDGAASYWDEQY

V: TRBV3-1
CDR3: ASSQGLANTDTQY

V: TRBV15
CDR3: ATSTGTGVNQPQH

V: TRBV15
CDR3: ATSRGVNEKLF

V: TRBV3-1
CDR3: ASSARDGFYEQY

V: TRBV3-1
CDR3: ASSQAATGSYGYT

V: TRBV4-3
CDR3: ASSQAVGRQETQY

V: TRBV29-1
CDR3: SAEGQKLNEQF

V: TRBV7-2
CDR3: ASSSVLAGGTDTQY

V: TRBV28
CDR3: ASSLRYQGVPEAF

V: TRBV28
CDR3: ASSFYRGRNGYT

V: TRBV9
CDR3: ASSPQGQGASDTQY

V: TRBV12-3/TRBV12-4
CDR3: ASNPKLAGGYNEQF

V: TRBV30
CDR3: ASATGSGELF

V: TRBV6-6
CDR3: ASTLPGRNEQF